This T cell receptor (beta chain) was recovered during a study of CD8 T cells in Susac syndrome. RNA, at roughly 0.45 to 1 ug, was reverse transcribed with random hexamers. Amplification of TCR beta CDR3 by immunoSEQ multiplex PCR spanned 54 Vbeta and 13 Jbeta. Using its own MiXCR run on the immunoSEQ multiplex PCR reads, TCRdb lists one record per CDR3 protein. Of approximately 300,000 distinct CDR3 sequences in the sample, 89% are singletons; the top ten hold 0.18%. Trimming took 6 bases from V and 2 from J, leaving 3 bases between them. The CDR3 spans 10 residues. Germline V gene sequence: CDR1 SQVTM, CDR2 ANQGSEA. Sequencing of TCR beta was undertaken in CD8+ and CD4+ T cells derived from blood. FACS enriched CD8+ TEMRA cells, while bulk CD8+ and CD4+ were negatively isolated.

Sequencing used CD8+ T cells from PBMCs. The chain is built from TRBV29-1 and TRBJ2-3; the D is unclear. The clonotype comes from a human donor with multiple sclerosis. This CDR3 reads CSVNTDTQYF. The CDR3 DNA is TGCAGCGTCAACACAGATACGCAGTATTTT.